This T cell receptor (beta chain) was recorded in a study of cytomegalovirus exposure and HLA in healthy donors. Primers: 60 Vbeta forward and 13 Jbeta reverse. Clones were read by immunoSEQ multiplex PCR, and TCRdb kept only the in-frame ones, dropping some. This table has some 120,000 clones, about 81% appearing once. V dropped 1 base and J dropped 2 bases, with 8 bases sitting between them. The germline CDR1 and CDR2 sequences are MNHEY and SMNVEV (reference sequence). This CDR3 contains 14 residues. Sequenced: PBMCs. This sequence originates from a woman aged 25 to 39 in good health and CMV-seronegative. The chain joins TRBV27 to TRBJ2-5; D call uncertain. The CDR3 is CASSLLYRQETQYF. CDR3 sequence (DNA): TGTGCCAGCAGTTTATTGTACAGACAAGAGACCCAGTACTTC.